The 2 T cell receptor beta chains given below trace back to one sample, sequenced in a study of blood T cell repertoires in COVID-19. This table comes from immunoSEQ multiplex PCR, and its TCRdb copy is limited to in-frame clones, with some not included. The sample contains about 120,000 clones, around 86% of which appear only once. The material sequenced was peripheral blood. The receptors stem from a woman of 80 years or more with acute or convalescent COVID-19.

This chain links TRBV4-2 with TRBJ1-3; a possible D gene is TRBD1 (5 bases). Trimming left V 0 bases short and J 4 bases short, with 7 bases between. The germline V gene encodes CDR1 LGHNA and CDR2 YNFKEQ. CDR3 length: 14 residues. CDR3 sequence: CASSQEAGGNTIYF. DNA for the CDR3: TGTGCCAGCAGCCAAGAGGCAGGGGGAAACACCATATATTTT.

The J gene is TRBJ2-5, the V gene TRBV5-4, with TRBD1 identical over 7 bases. The V gene end was trimmed by 1 base and the J gene end by 2 bases; junction bases not matched to a gene: 5. CDR3 size: 15 residues. Germline CDR1 SGHNT, CDR2 YYREEE (reference sequence). CDR3 nucleotide sequence: TGTGCCAGCAGCTTGAAGAAACAGGGGCAAGAGACCCAGTACTTC. It yields the protein CASSLKKQGQETQYF.